The 23 T cell receptor beta chains reported below all come from one sample, sequenced in a study of T cells in Graves' hyperthyroidism and ophthalmopathy (dated by TCRdb to between 2018 and 2021). Libraries were prepared through multiplex PCR. TCRdb shows the sequencer as Illumina HiSeq 2000. The TCR beta CDR3 regions were amplified from RNA transcripts. A first-round RT-PCR of the TCR CDR3 used the HTBI primer set with the Qiagen OneStep RT-PCR kit. TCRdb's own reprocessing of the public reads used fastp at Q25 and MiXCR and kept productive beta chains. Duplicate CDR3 protein sequences are folded into a single record with the most common DNA and genes. Counted in this sample were some 320,000 distinct CDR3 sequences; about 13% of them appeared once. Almost 35% of the sample is taken by the ten largest. The sample taken for sequencing was blood. Receptors were obtained from a middle-aged woman with Graves' ophthalmopathy.

This clonotype was found many times. DNA of the CDR3: TGTGCCATCAGTTCTAGCGGGGTGAGCTCCTACGAGCAGTACTTC. It encodes CAISSSGVSSYEQYF. V usage is TRBV10-3 and J usage is TRBJ2-7; TRBD2 aligns across 9 bases. V was clipped by 5 bases and J by 0 bases; unmatched bases: 5. The V gene's germline CDR1 is ENHRY and CDR2 SYGVKD. The CDR3 extends over 15 amino acids.

This clonotype was seen ten or more times. V is TRBV2 and J is TRBJ2-5; TRBD2 might be the D (5 bases). Germline values: CDR1 SNHLY, CDR2 FYNNEI. This CDR3 comprises 13 residues. The V end was cut by 4 bases, the J end by 2 bases, with 8 bases between. The CDR3 here is CASSGGAQETQYF. In DNA form, the CDR3 reads TGTGCCAGCAGTGGGGGAGCGCAAGAGACCCAGTACTTC.

This clonotype was found many times. The chain combines TRBV2 with TRBJ1-5; no firm D call. The germline V gene encodes CDR1 SNHLY and CDR2 FYNNEI. V lost 6 bases and J lost 0, with 9 bases in between. The length of the CDR3 is 14 residues. As DNA, the CDR3 is TGTGCCAGCAGGGATGACATTAGCAATCAGCCCCAGCATTTT. Amino acids: CASRDDISNQPQHF.

This clonotype was picked up many times. The V and J genes are TRBV11-2 and TRBJ1-2; D is ambiguous. V lost 2 bases, J lost 7 bases, and 17 bases lay in between. The CDR3 consists of 15 residues. Germline V lookup: CDR1 SGHAT, CDR2 FQNNGV. The chain's CDR3 is CASSLSGRMGGGYTF. CDR3 bases: TGTGCCAGCAGCTTATCAGGACGGATGGGAGGTGGCTACACCTTC.

This clonotype was picked up a small number of times. V gene TRBV27 combines with J gene TRBJ1-2, with 7 bases identical to TRBD1. The germline gives CDR1 MNHEY, CDR2 SMNVEV (reference sequence). The CDR3 totals 16 residues. V lost 3 bases to trimming and J lost 8 bases; unmatched junction nucleotides: 15. CDR3 amino acids: CASSFYPLTGSRGYTF. In DNA, the CDR3 is TGTGCCAGCAGTTTCTACCCCTTGACAGGGTCTCGAGGCTACACCTTC.

The V call is TRBV20-1, the J call TRBJ2-1, with TRBD2 matching over 8 bases. After removal of 0 bases from V and 7 bases from J, the junction contained 11 bases not matched to a gene. Germline CDR1 and CDR2: DFQATT and SNEGSKA (reference sequence). CDR3 length: 16 residues. CDR3 in DNA: TGCAGTGCTAGAGAGAAGCGGAGCGGGAGACTTAATGAGCAGTTCTTC. Translating gives CSAREKRSGRLNEQFF.

This clonotype was recorded a few times. The germline gene is not matched at one end of the junction; a read error may be the cause. The chain links TRBV7-9 to TRBJ2-2; the D call may be TRBD1 or TRBD2 (5 bases each). This CDR3 has 14 amino acids. The germline CDR1 and CDR2 sequences are SEHNR and FQNEAQ (reference sequence). The CDR3 DNA follows: TGTGCCAGCAGCCCCAGGGTCGGAACCGGGGAGCTGGTTTTT. It specifies CASSPRVGTGELVF.

This clonotype was detected only a few times. This chain joins TRBV20-1 and TRBJ2-7; D remains ambiguous. Trimming took 0 bases from V and 7 from J, leaving 16 bases between them. The CDR3 spans 14 residues. CDR1 is DFQATT and CDR2 is SNEGSKA in the germline V gene (reference sequence). The CDR3 nucleotides are TGCAGTGCTAGAGATCCAAGGACCGGGTGGGAGCAGTACTTC. It specifies CSARDPRTGWEQYF.

This clonotype was observed at least ten times. This chain links TRBV6-1 with TRBJ2-3; perhaps TRBD1 as D (6 bases). The CDR3 covers 15 residues. V lost 5 bases, J lost 2 bases, and 14 bases lay in between. Germline V lookup: CDR1 MNHNS, CDR2 SASEGT. The chain's CDR3 is CASSPWTADTDTQYF. CDR3 DNA: TGTGCCAGCAGTCCATGGACAGCAGACACAGATACGCAGTATTTT.

This clonotype was recorded many times. The J gene is TRBJ2-5, the V gene TRBV11-2; the D gene is possibly TRBD2 (5 bases). The V gene lost 3 bases and the J gene lost 5 bases, with 13 bases spanning the gap. CDR3 length: 14 amino acids. Germline V gives CDR1 SGHAT, CDR2 FQNNGV. For the CDR3, the DNA is TGTGCCAGCAGCTTCGGAGGCCCAAGGGAGACCCAGTACTTC. The encoded protein is CASSFGGPRETQYF.

This clonotype was seen a few times. The rearrangement uses TRBV19 and TRBJ1-3; D unclear. The ends were cut back, 3 bases at V and 2 bases at J, with 8 bases in the middle. The germline V gene has CDR1 LNHDA and CDR2 SQIVND (reference sequence). This CDR3 comprises 14 residues. The CDR3 coding sequence is TGTGCCAGTAGTATCCGGACGGCTGGAAACACCATATATTTT. Translation: CASSIRTAGNTIYF.

This clonotype was recorded once. A much larger clone differs by one base, so this may be a read error. The CDR3 end shows no conserved phenylalanine or tryptophan, and so a read error is likely. V gene TRBV10-1 combines with J gene TRBJ2-3; 12 nucleotides align to TRBD2. V lost 4 bases to trimming and J lost 1 base; unmatched junction nucleotides: 3. Germline V CDR1 and CDR2: WNHNN, SYGVQD (reference sequence). The CDR3 contains 16 residues. The CDR3 region is CASSGRLAGGTDTQYS. Here the CDR3 DNA reads TGCGCCAGCAGTGGCCGACTAGCGGGGGGCACAGATACGCAGTATTCT.

This clonotype was detected many times. The chain links TRBV12-3 or TRBV12-4 to TRBJ2-3; the match to TRBD2 covers 8 bases. The CDR3 extends over 13 amino acids. With 7 bases clipped from V and 5 bases from J, the junction kept 5 bases outside the gene matches. The CDR3 spells CASNPGLGDTQYF. The CDR3 nucleotides read TGTGCCAGCAACCCGGGACTAGGAGATACGCAGTATTTT.

There are many counts of this clonotype. V and J are TRBV6-1 and TRBJ1-2; TRBD1 matches at 7 bases. This CDR3 is built from 15 residues. J gave up 2 bases and V 7 bases, and 10 bases lay outside the gene matches. Germline lookup yields CDR1 MNHNS and CDR2 SASEGT. In nucleotides, the CDR3 is TGTGCCAGCAAACATAGACAGGGAGGAAACTATGGCTACACCTTC. Its protein product is CASKHRQGGNYGYTF.

On this clonotype itself: An end of the junction differs from the germline gene, which may be a read error. The genes are TRBV5-1 and TRBJ2-1, with 7 nucleotides matching TRBD2. Germline loops: CDR1 SGHRS, CDR2 YFSETQ. This CDR3 is 14 amino acids long. The CDR3: CASSSAGCYDEQFF. CDR3 sequence (DNA): TGCGCCAGCAGCTCAGCGGGGTGCTACGATGAGCAGTTCTTC.

The table lists this clonotype with many counts. The V and J genes are TRBV28 and TRBJ2-2; D may be TRBD2 (6 bases). The CDR3 length is 17 residues. CDR1 and CDR2 from the germline V gene are MDHEN and SYDVKM. V was cut by 4 bases and J by 2 bases, with 17 bases left in between. The CDR3 DNA is TGTGCCAGCAGTTCCCAGGGTTCAGGGACTAACACCGGGGAGCTGTTTTTT. It translates to CASSSQGSGTNTGELFF.

This clonotype was detected only a few times. The chain has TRBV5-8 and TRBJ2-5, with D possibly being TRBD2 (6 bases). Trimming shortened V by 4 bases and J by 4 bases, and 11 bases separated the two germline ends. CDR1 and CDR2 (germline): SGHTS, YDEGEE. The CDR3 runs to 13 residues. CDR3 DNA sequence: TGTGCCAGCAGCGGAGGGCCGCCAGAGACCCAGTACTTC. It translates to CASSGGPPETQYF.

This clonotype occurred a few times. Being one base from a much bigger clone, this may be a read error. The chain is built from TRBV5-5 and TRBJ1-6, with 9 bases matching TRBD1. The length of the CDR3 is 14 residues. Germline CDR1 SGHKS, CDR2 YYEKEE (reference sequence). V shed 4 bases, J shed 7 bases, and the junction held 3 bases outside the gene matches. The CDR3 DNA reads TGTGCCAGCAGCCAGGGACAGGGAAATTCACCCCTCCACTTT. This codes for CASSQGQGNSPLHF.

This clonotype showed up many times. This chain connects TRBV20-1 to TRBJ1-1; no reliable D call. The CDR3 has 15 residues. CDR1 DFQATT and CDR2 SNEGSKA come from the germline V gene (reference sequence). The V and J ends lost 1 base and 0 bases respectively, with 12 bases between them. CDR3 loop: CSARARSVMNTEAFF. For the CDR3, the DNA is TGCAGTGCTAGAGCCCGATCGGTGATGAACACTGAAGCTTTCTTT.

This clonotype was recorded at least ten times. The chain uses TRBV28 and TRBJ1-1; 7 bases align to TRBD1. Germline CDR1 MDHEN, CDR2 SYDVKM. The CDR3 is 18 amino acids. V dropped 6 bases and J dropped 3; count of bases not matched to a gene: 19. Here the CDR3 DNA reads TGTGCCAGCAGCCTTCTTGGGGCCCTTCTCAGGGGGTACACTGAAGCTTTCTTT. The encoded protein is CASSLLGALLRGYTEAFF. Full variable domain (remainder filled in from reference TRBV28 and TRBJ1-1): DVKVTQSSRYLVKRTGEKVFLECVQDMDHENMFWYRQDPGLGLRLIYFSYDVKMKEKGDIPEGYSVSREKKERFSLILESASTNQTSMYLCASSLLGALLRGYTEAFFGQGTRLTVV.

The sample holds a few counts of this clonotype. The J gene is TRBJ2-1, the V gene TRBV4-1; tentatively, D is TRBD1 (5 bases). The V gene's germline CDR1 is MGHRA and CDR2 YSYEKL. The length of the CDR3 is 14 residues. Trimming shortened V by 1 base and J by 5 bases, and 9 bases separated the two germline ends. In DNA form, the CDR3 reads TGCGCCAGCAGCCAAGTTCAGGGTAACAATGAGCAGTTCTTC. Translating it yields CASSQVQGNNEQFF.

This clonotype was seen ten or more times. This sequence joins TRBV13 and TRBJ2-1; 8 bases align to TRBD1. V was pared by 4 bases and J by 7 bases, with 0 bases of the junction left unmatched. This CDR3 is built from 12 residues. Germline CDR1 reads PRHDT; CDR2 reads FYEKMQ (reference sequence). Here the CDR3 DNA reads TGTGCCAGCAGCTGGACAGGGAATGAGCAGTTCTTC. It translates to CASSWTGNEQFF.

The table lists this clonotype with many counts. The V gene is TRBV29-1, the J gene TRBJ2-5; perhaps TRBD2 as D (6 bases). This CDR3 comprises 13 residues. Germline V CDR1 and CDR2: SQVTM, ANQGSEA. The V and J ends lost 6 bases and 5 bases respectively, with 16 bases between them. The CDR3: CSVEQARGETQYF. The CDR3 DNA reads TGCAGCGTGGAACAGGCCCGGGGGGAGACCCAGTACTTC. Full variable domain (rest looked up from reference TRBV29-1 and TRBJ2-5): SAVISQKPSRDICQRGTSLTIQCQVDSQVTMMFWYRQQPGQSLTLIATANQGSEATYESGFVIDKFPISRPNLTFSTLTVSNMSPEDSSIYLCSVEQARGETQYFGPGTRLLVL.